The T cell receptor beta chain under discussion was sequenced for a study of type 1 and type 2 diabetes patients (TCRdb year 2016). A note on the overall study: Roughly 10 type 1 diabetes patients, a few type 2 diabetes patients and about 6 nondiabetic controls, all recruited in China, made up the cohort. The study profiled TCRbeta repertoires by high-throughput sequencing to compare type 1 diabetes, type 2 diabetes and nondiabetic individuals. V gene usage was similar between roughly 20-cycle and roughly 25-cycle amplification, suggesting similar primer efficiencies and random PCR bias. Type 2 diabetes patients were included as a disease comparison group for the type 1 diabetes patients. A total of over 15,000,000 paired-end reads was generated across the whole study. Sequencing of the TCRbeta libraries was paired-end and was performed on Illumina HiSeq 2000 or MiSeq instruments. Throughout the study, CD4 or CD8 MicroBeads on MACS columns were used to positively select CD4+ and CD8+ T cells from PBMCs.

Standard classification criteria for type 1 or type 2 diabetes were met by all diabetic patients, and glucose and C-peptide were assessed by WHO-recommended methods. Exclusion applied to any donor with other autoimmune diseases or infections within the previous four weeks. A ten-milliliter sample of peripheral blood was drawn from every participant. PBMCs were isolated with LymphoPrep density separation. This clonotype was recorded a few times. Its antigen remains undetermined. Base qualities are missing; no much larger clone stands one base away. The germline V gene supplies CDR1 MGHRA and CDR2 YSYEKL. V and J are trimmed by 3 bases and 4 bases, and the gene matches miss 8 bases of the junction. From its cysteine to its phenylalanine, the CDR3 spans 16 amino acids. The entry retains the CDR3 DNA only, 48 bases that are in frame from base 1. Broad study findings and their caveats: Highly correlated V and J gene usage patterns were observed for type 2 diabetes and control samples, with an average of roughly 0.97 between samples. High diversity was shown by type 2 diabetes repertoires, and the diversity was significantly greater than that of type 1 diabetes repertoires in both CD4+ and CD8+ T cells. Study groups were not matched for age and gender, which possibly biased interpretation. Since just a limited number of T2D and control samples were sequenced, some T1D-only HECs might also appear in more T2D or control samples. Type 2 diabetes patients had few highly-expanded CD4+ clones, median one, accounting for a median approximately 3.7% of reads.

The sequencer listed for this sample is Illumina MiSeq. TCRbeta CDR3 amplification used genomic DNA from the sorted T cell subsets as template. The TCRbeta CDR3 region was amplified by multiplex PCR using 30 forward and 13 reverse primers. PCR products were purified with AMPure XP beads, then indices and adaptors were added in a second 25-cycle PCR. Libraries were gel-purified using the QIAquick Gel Extraction Kit before sequencing. From the authors' description of their analysis: Paired-end reads were merged using FLASH and were aligned with IgBLAST to IMGT V, D and J germline references. Reads with below 70% alignment identity to germline references were discarded, leaving some 10 million reads study-wide. IMGT definitions were followed to assign CDR3 boundaries, reading frame and productivity. Highly-expanded clones were defined as clones at or above 1% of reads, and diversity was measured by normalized Shannon entropy. Group differences in Shannon entropy were tested with unpaired two-tailed t-tests. TCRdb reprocessing: public reads trimmed at Q25 with fastp, clones called with MiXCR, in-frame beta chains kept. Every entry covers one CDR3 protein and lists the most common genes and DNA from its rows. TCRdb's processing, not the authors', yielded these V and J calls. The sample includes about 270,000 distinct CDR3 sequences, with approximately 50% observed a single time. The ten largest clones add up to roughly 13% of the sample.

Recombination joined TRBV4-1 with TRBJ1-4, with 7 middle bases fitting TRBD1. The sequenced sample was peripheral blood mononuclear cells (PBMCs). This clonotype was obtained from a man between 18 and 29 years old with type 2 diabetes. The CDR3 is CASSHDHRGHNEKLFF. The sequenced DNA is TGCGCCAGCAGCCATGATCACAGGGGACATAATGAAAAACTGTTTTTT.